These 25 T cell receptor beta chains share one sample of origin, sequenced in a study of radiotherapy plus CTLA-4 blockade in lung cancer. Measured with immunoSEQ multiplex PCR; TCRdb has only the in-frame clones, and not every one. The sample gives 70,000 to 100,000 clones, around 85% of which show up once; 2% to 2.5% is in the top ten. The starting material was peripheral blood, obtained from a patient treated with radiotherapy plus ipilimumab. Receptors originate from a human donor with non-small cell lung cancer who had a partial response to radiotherapy plus ipilimumab.

This clone appeared a single time. V and J are TRBV6-1 and TRBJ1-4; perhaps TRBD1 as D (6 bases). This CDR3 has 14 amino acids. Germline CDR1 MNHNS, CDR2 SASEGT. Trimming left V 6 bases short and J 8 bases short, with 16 bases between. CDR3 bases: TGTGCCAGCAGGGCGGGGGGGCTGCGAGAAAAACTGTTTTTT. This encodes CASRAGGLREKLFF.

V is TRBV11-3 and J is TRBJ2-1, with D possibly TRBD2 on 5 matching bases. The CDR3 is 16 residues long. Trimming took 4 bases from V and 4 from J, leaving 17 bases between them. Germline V lookup: CDR1 SGHNT, CDR2 YENEEA. The CDR3 nucleotides read TGTGCCAGCAGCTCGGCGATGGGAGAGCGGTACAATGAGCAGTTCTTC. This translates into CASSSAMGERYNEQFF.

This rearrangement joins TRBV7-2 to TRBJ2-5; 10 bases agree with TRBD2. The CDR3 runs to 14 residues. Germline-derived CDR1 and CDR2 are SGHTA and FQGNSA. The V and J ends lost 6 bases and 3 bases, in that order; junction bases with no gene match: 4. CDR3 DNA: TGTGCCAGCAGTTCTAGCGGGAGCGAAGAGACCCAGTACTTC. This translates into CASSSSGSEETQYF.

This chain joins TRBV5-4 and TRBJ1-2; no clear D. Trimming cost V 3 bases and J 4 bases, with 10 bases left between them. CDR1 and CDR2 (germline): SGHNT, YYREEE (reference sequence). The CDR3 totals 13 residues. CDR3 bases: TGTGCCAGCAGCTACGGACTCACCTATGGCTACACCTTC. This encodes CASSYGLTYGYTF.

This clone was counted between two and nine times. The chain employs TRBV4-2 and TRBJ2-1; TRBD2 agrees at 9 bases. CDR1 and CDR2 from the germline V gene are LGHNA and YNFKEQ. J lost 1 base, V lost 3 bases, and 7 bases had no gene match. This CDR3 spans 17 amino acids. The CDR3 sequence: CASSQDYSGSSYNEQFF. Written as DNA, the CDR3 is TGTGCCAGCAGCCAGGATTATAGCGGGAGTTCCTACAATGAGCAGTTCTTC.

The chain uses TRBV18 and TRBJ2-7; the match to TRBD1 covers 11 bases. Germline V gene data show CDR1 as KGHSH and CDR2 as LQKENI. J was trimmed by 3 bases and V by 2 bases; bases with no gene match: 3. This CDR3 spans 15 amino acids. The CDR3 loop reads CASSPKDRGLYEQYF. As DNA, the CDR3 is TGTGCCAGCTCACCAAAGGACAGGGGGCTCTACGAGCAGTACTTC.

The V call is TRBV5-4, the J call TRBJ2-1; no definite D call. Germline lookup yields CDR1 SGHNT and CDR2 YYREEE (reference sequence). The V and J ends lost 4 bases and 6 bases respectively, with 8 bases between them. The CDR3 consists of 12 residues. The CDR3 DNA is TGTGCCAGCAGCCCCAAATCCAATGAGCAGTTCTTC. Protein: CASSPKSNEQFF. The full variable domain, in which reference TRBV5-4 and TRBJ2-1 provide the parts outside the CDR3, is ETGVTQSPTHLIKTRGQQVTLRCSSQSGHNTVSWYQQALGQGPQFIFQYYREEENGRGNFPPRFSGLQFPNYSSELNVNALELDDSALYLCASSPKSNEQFFGPGTRLTVL.

This clone was counted a few times. Other DNA sequences in the same sample also yield this CDR3. The V and J genes are TRBV19 and TRBJ1-2; 12 bases match TRBD1. V was pared by 4 bases and J by 6 bases, with 3 bases of the junction left unmatched. The CDR3 is made up of 14 amino acids. Germline CDR1 and CDR2: LNHDA and SQIVND (reference sequence). Here the CDR3 reads CASSKRDRGHGYTF. DNA of the CDR3: TGTGCCAGTAGTAAACGGGACAGGGGGCATGGCTACACCTTC.

V and J are TRBV29-1 and TRBJ2-1, with 8 bases aligning to TRBD1. The CDR3 length is 12 residues. The V gene's germline CDR1 is SQVTM and CDR2 ANQGSEA. V trimming: 5 bases; J trimming: 9 bases; junction bases outside the gene matches: 6. The CDR3 nucleotides read TGCAGCGTTATCAGGGACAGGAGTGAGCAGTTCTTC. It translates to CSVIRDRSEQFF.

V gene TRBV2 combines with J gene TRBJ1-5; possibly TRBD1 for D (6 bases). The CDR3 is 13 amino acids. Germline V gene data show CDR1 as SNHLY and CDR2 as FYNNEI. V gave up 4 bases and J gave up 11 bases, with 15 bases separating them. CDR3 DNA sequence: TGTGCCAGCAGTGGTCAGGGGATTAGGGCCCAGCATTTT. It codes for CASSGQGIRAQHF.

The V call is TRBV28, the J call TRBJ1-2; weak D call: TRBD1 (5 bases). The length of the CDR3 is 14 residues. Germline V lookup: CDR1 MDHEN, CDR2 SYDVKM. V shed 4 bases and J shed 4 bases, with 13 bases lying between them. The CDR3 DNA reads TGTGCCAGCAGTTCCCCGACAGACCTCTATGGCTACACCTTC. Translation gives CASSSPTDLYGYTF.

This chain connects TRBV7-2 to TRBJ2-5; 9 bases are shared with TRBD2. With V trimmed by 0 bases and J by 1 base, 6 bases remained unmatched. The CDR3 covers 17 residues. Germline CDR1 and CDR2: SGHTA and FQGNSA. CDR3 nucleotides: TGTGCCAGCAGCTTAGCGATTGGCGGGAGGGCCCAAGAGACCCAGTACTTC. Amino acid sequence: CASSLAIGGRAQETQYF.

CDR3 nucleotide sequence: TGTGCCAGCAGCGTAGTGGGGGGGTCGTTCCGGACACAAGAGCAGTTCTTC. Residues: CASSVVGGSFRTQEQFF. This sequence joins TRBV9 and TRBJ2-1, with TRBD2 identical over 7 bases. The CDR3 has 17 amino acids. The ends lost 0 bases at V and 10 bases at J; junction bases unmatched: 16. Germline loops: CDR1 SGDLS, CDR2 YYNGEE.

This clone was counted only a few times. The chain employs TRBV5-4 and TRBJ2-3; a weak D match, TRBD2 (5 bases). The CDR3 contains 13 residues. CDR1 SGHNT and CDR2 YYREEE come from the germline V gene (reference sequence). V was pared by 0 bases and J by 9 bases, with 11 bases between. The CDR3 nucleotides are TGTGCCAGCAGCTTGGGAGAGGGAAGGACGCAGTATTTT. It translates to CASSLGEGRTQYF.

The CDR3: CASSQQGITLGNEQFF. The DNA of the CDR3 is TGTGCCAGCAGCCAACAGGGGATTACTCTCGGCAATGAGCAGTTCTTC. V usage is TRBV16 and J usage is TRBJ2-1, with a possible D match to TRBD1 (6 bases). This CDR3 contains 16 residues. With 2 bases removed from V and 6 bases from J, the gap between germline ends came to 17 bases. Germline lookup yields CDR1 KGHSY and CDR2 FQNENV.

The chain has TRBV10-3 and TRBJ2-3, with 9 bases aligning to TRBD2. V trimming: 7 bases; J trimming: 5 bases; junction bases outside the gene matches: 7. The germline V gene has CDR1 ENHRY and CDR2 SYGVKD. The length of the CDR3 is 14 residues. The CDR3 sequence: CAITAGGPIDTQYF. In DNA, the CDR3 is TGTGCCATCACGGCGGGAGGGCCCATAGATACGCAGTATTTT.

This clone was observed a handful of times. V usage is TRBV28 and J usage is TRBJ1-2; D perhaps matches TRBD1 (6 bases). Germline V gene lookup returns CDR1 MDHEN and CDR2 SYDVKM. V lost 6 bases and J 1 base, leaving 18 bases between the germline ends. CDR3 length equals 16 residues. CDR3 amino acids: CASRGGAGDFNYGYTF. The CDR3, as DNA: TGTGCCAGCAGGGGGGGCGCGGGGGACTTTAACTATGGCTACACCTTC.

V gene TRBV6-1 combines with J gene TRBJ2-3, with a possible D match to TRBD2 (8 bases). The CDR3 is made up of 15 amino acids. The germline V gene encodes CDR1 MNHNS and CDR2 SASEGT. Trimming took off 7 bases at V and 3 bases at J, with 17 bases between the two ends. This CDR3 reads CASTLGGGRTDTQYF. The CDR3 DNA follows: TGTGCCAGCACTCTAGGGGGCGGGAGGACAGATACGCAGTATTTT.

This clone was detected only once. The rearrangement uses TRBV18 and TRBJ1-5, with D unclear. The V end was cut by 0 bases, the J end by 4 bases, with 7 bases between. CDR3 length: 14 amino acids. The V gene's germline CDR1 is KGHSH and CDR2 LQKENI. The CDR3 coding sequence is TGTGCCAGCTCACCACCGGGCCCAAATCAGCCCCAGCATTTT. Translating gives CASSPPGPNQPQHF.

The rearrangement links TRBV6-6 to TRBJ2-1, with D perhaps matching TRBD1 (6 bases). V lost 5 bases to trimming and J lost 7 bases, with 12 bases between them. In germline, CDR1 is MNHNY, CDR2 SVGAGI (reference sequence). There are 13 residues in the CDR3. The DNA for the CDR3 is TGTGCCAGCAGTGGGGACACGAGGAATGAGCAGTTCTTC. Translating gives CASSGDTRNEQFF.

The chain links TRBV5-4 to TRBJ1-2; TRBD1 agrees at 8 bases. Germline CDR1 SGHNT, CDR2 YYREEE (reference sequence). The CDR3 is 13 amino acids. The trim removed 3 bases at V and 5 bases at J, leaving 3 bases unmatched. CDR3 nucleotides: TGTGCCAGCAGCTCGGACAGGGCTTATGGCTACACCTTC. Amino acid sequence: CASSSDRAYGYTF.

The chain has TRBV28 and TRBJ2-7, with 8 bases aligning to TRBD1. The CDR3 is 15 residues long. V was clipped by 6 bases and J by 0 bases; unmatched bases: 7. Germline V CDR1 and CDR2: MDHEN, SYDVKM. CDR3 DNA: TGTGCCAGCAGCTCCAGGGGGCCTATCTCCTACGAGCAGTACTTC. It translates to CASSSRGPISYEQYF.

This sequence joins TRBV5-1 and TRBJ2-3, with 13 bases matching TRBD2. Per the germline V gene, CDR1 is SGHRS and CDR2 is YFSETQ. This CDR3 contains 17 residues. The ends lost 4 bases at V and 0 bases at J; junction bases unmatched: 5. The CDR3 sequence is CASSTGTSGASTDTQYF. The CDR3 nucleotides read TGCGCCAGCAGCACCGGGACTAGCGGGGCTAGCACAGATACGCAGTATTTT.

This clone has ten or more counts. The chain has TRBV5-1 and TRBJ1-3, with a tentative D call TRBD1 (5 bases). The CDR3 is made up of 15 amino acids. The germline CDR1 and CDR2 sequences are SGHRS and YFSETQ. The V end lost 0 bases, the J end lost 4 bases, and 11 bases lay between the germline ends. CDR3 residues: CASSLGQPGGNTIYF. CDR3 DNA sequence: TGCGCCAGCAGCTTGGGACAGCCCGGAGGAAACACCATATATTTT.

This rearrangement joins TRBV7-8 to TRBJ2-7; a possible D gene is TRBD2 (6 bases). There are 14 residues in the CDR3. V shed 5 bases and J shed 2 bases, with 13 bases lying between them. Germline values: CDR1 SGHVS, CDR2 FQNEAQ. CDR3 amino acids: CASSPRLDPYEQYV. CDR3 nucleotide sequence: TGTGCCAGCAGCCCGCGACTAGATCCCTACGAGCAGTACGTC.